One and the same sample provided the 28 T cell receptor beta chains below, sequenced in a study of beta chain features in type 1 diabetes. Whole-study findings and limits: Type 1 diabetes patients showed a moderate but significant shortening of TCRB CDR3s in all four CD4+ subsets.

These receptors' antigens are unknown. Reverse transcription of all isolated RNA meant that expressed TCRB transcripts were sequenced. This table comes from immunoSEQ multiplex PCR, and its TCRdb copy is limited to in-frame clones, with some not included. Seen here are a few hundred thousand clones, 24% observed once, and the top ten hold roughly 0.013%. Sample: naive CD4+ T cells from blood. The receptors here all came from a woman between 25 and 40 years old with type 1 diabetes.

To note about this clone: Other DNA sequences in the sample encode the same CDR3. The J gene is TRBJ2-7, the V gene TRBV29-1; the D gene is possibly TRBD2 (5 bases). Trimming left V 4 bases short and J 0 bases short, with 7 bases between. The CDR3 is 12 amino acids. Per the germline V gene, CDR1 is SQVTM and CDR2 is ANQGSEA. CDR3 amino acids: CSVVRDSYEQYF. In DNA, the CDR3 is TGCAGCGTTGTACGGGACTCCTACGAGCAGTACTTC.

This clone has more than one count but fewer than ten. J is TRBJ1-5 and V is TRBV2, with D possibly being TRBD1 (6 bases). The CDR3 consists of 15 residues. Germline values: CDR1 SNHLY, CDR2 FYNNEI. Trimming took 4 bases from V and 0 from J, leaving 10 bases between them. The CDR3 bases are TGTGCCAGCAGTGGGACAGTAACTAGCAATCAGCCCCAGCATTTT. Its protein product is CASSGTVTSNQPQHF.

This clone has more than one count but fewer than ten. The V gene is TRBV28, the J gene TRBJ2-3; D is ambiguous. CDR3 length equals 15 residues. V lost 1 base and J lost 0, with 8 bases in between. Germline CDR1 is MDHEN and CDR2 is SYDVKM. DNA for the CDR3: TGTGCCAGCAGTTTATACCCGGTGAGCACAGATACGCAGTATTTT. The encoded protein is CASSLYPVSTDTQYF.

Only a few counts were recorded for this clone. The V gene is TRBV4-1, the J gene TRBJ2-5, with TRBD2 matching over 10 bases. The CDR3 consists of 16 residues. J lost 2 bases, V lost 4 bases, and 7 bases had no gene match. Germline V gives CDR1 MGHRA, CDR2 YSYEKL. CDR3 region: CASSPPGLAKQETQYF. CDR3 DNA: TGCGCCAGCAGCCCTCCGGGACTAGCGAAACAAGAGACCCAGTACTTC.

The chain links TRBV7-6 to TRBJ2-1; TRBD2 matches at 8 bases. Per germline, CDR1 SGHVS and CDR2 FNYEAQ. Germline trimming cut 5 bases from V and 5 bases from J; bases unmatched to any gene: 2. This CDR3 region has 13 residues. The CDR3 nucleotides read TGTGCCAGCAGCCCGGGGGGGAACAATGAGCAGTTCTTC. Translation gives CASSPGGNNEQFF. Supplemented by reference TRBV7-6 and TRBJ2-1, the full variable domain reads GAGVSQSPRYKVTKRGQDVALRCDPISGHVSLYWYRQALGQGPEFLTYFNYEAQQDKSGLPNDRFSAERPEGSISTLTIQRTEQRDSAMYRCASSPGGNNEQFFGPGTRLTVL.

In its sample, this clone was seen a few times. The genes are TRBV18 and TRBJ2-3, with 7 bases matching TRBD1. Germline loops: CDR1 KGHSH, CDR2 LQKENI. The V and J ends lost 1 base and 5 bases, in that order; junction bases with no gene match: 3. The CDR3 spans 14 residues. The CDR3 reads CASSPRDSGDTQYF. The DNA of the CDR3 is TGTGCCAGCTCACCACGGGACAGCGGAGATACGCAGTATTTT.

This chain uses TRBV27 with TRBJ1-2; D may be TRBD1 (6 bases). The CDR3 is 15 residues long. V lost 5 bases and J lost 4, with 17 bases in between. Germline CDR1 is MNHEY and CDR2 is SMNVEV (reference sequence). As DNA, the CDR3 is TGTGCCAGCAGTCCCAGGGGCCTTCCTGGCTATGGCTACACCTTC. This encodes CASSPRGLPGYGYTF.

This clone occurred a few times. The chain couples TRBV9 to TRBJ2-7, with D perhaps TRBD2 (8 bases). Germline assignment: CDR1 SGDLS and CDR2 YYNGEE. The V end was cut by 0 bases, the J end by 4 bases, with 20 bases between. This CDR3 comprises 17 residues. CDR3 DNA sequence: TGTGCCAGCAGCGTAGCGGGGGGGGCAGGGGGAAATTACGAGCAGTACTTC. This encodes CASSVAGGAGGNYEQYF. The full variable domain, its missing parts supplied by reference TRBV9 and TRBJ2-7, is DSGVTQTPKHLITATGQRVTLRCSPRSGDLSVYWYQQSLDQGLQFLIQYYNGEERAKGNILERFSAQQFPDLHSELNLSSLELGDSALYFCASSVAGGAGGNYEQYFGPGTRLTVT.

This clone has just a few counts. V is TRBV29-1 and J is TRBJ2-2; maybe TRBD1 (5 bases). Between the trimmed V and J ends, which lost 5 bases and 5 bases, there was a span of 12 bases. Germline loops: CDR1 SQVTM, CDR2 ANQGSEA. The CDR3 consists of 13 residues. CDR3 loop: CSVLTGTTGELFF. The CDR3 bases are TGCAGCGTTTTAACAGGAACGACCGGGGAGCTGTTTTTT.

The chain recombines TRBV4-2 with TRBJ2-5, with TRBD1 matching 7 bases. CDR3 size: 17 residues. The trim removed 0 bases at V and 2 bases at J, leaving 9 bases unmatched. Germline CDR1 is LGHNA and CDR2 is YNFKEQ. In DNA form, the CDR3 reads TGTGCCAGCAGCCAAGACCCTTGGACAGGAGCACAAGAGACCCAGTACTTC. Translating gives CASSQDPWTGAQETQYF.

V is TRBV6-1 and J is TRBJ1-2, with D hard to call. V was pared by 6 bases and J by 2 bases, with 13 bases between. The germline V gene encodes CDR1 MNHNS and CDR2 SASEGT. The CDR3 is 14 amino acids. CDR3 sequence reads: CASSSNWANYGYTF. The CDR3 bases are TGTGCCAGCAGCAGCAACTGGGCGAACTATGGCTACACCTTC.

A few counts support this clone. The V gene is TRBV9, the J gene TRBJ2-7; 10 nucleotides line up with TRBD2. From germline, CDR1 is SGDLS and CDR2 YYNGEE. The CDR3 covers 15 residues. J lost 3 bases, V lost 4 bases, and 7 bases had no gene match. The DNA of the CDR3 is TGTGCCAGCAGCATCGGACTAGCGGATCTCTACGAGCAGTACTTC. As protein: CASSIGLADLYEQYF.

The J gene is TRBJ2-3, the V gene TRBV29-1; 7 nucleotides align to TRBD2. Germline loops: CDR1 SQVTM, CDR2 ANQGSEA. The CDR3 spans 15 residues. The V and J ends lost 4 bases and 3 bases, in that order; junction bases with no gene match: 10. The CDR3 here is CSVVAGDVYTDTQYF. The DNA of the CDR3 is TGCAGCGTTGTTGCGGGAGACGTTTATACAGATACGCAGTATTTT.

CDR3 in DNA: TGTGCCAGCAGTGAACTTGGAAACACCATATATTTT. Translated: CASSELGNTIYF. The chain uses TRBV25-1 and TRBJ1-3; D ambiguous. CDR1 is MGHDK, CDR2 SYGVNS, per germline. CDR3 length: 12 amino acids. Deletions cut 2 bases from V and 3 bases from J, with 2 bases between.

In its sample, this clone was seen a few times. The CDR3 region is CAWSGHSNYGYTF. The DNA of the CDR3 is TGTGCCTGGAGTGGCCACTCTAACTATGGCTACACCTTC. The chain links TRBV30 to TRBJ1-2; D unresolved. The CDR3 runs 13 residues. Germline V gene data show CDR1 as GTSNPN and CDR2 as SVGIG (reference sequence). The V end lost 1 base, the J end lost 0 bases, and 6 bases lay between the germline ends.

The chain carries TRBV7-2 and TRBJ2-4, with 7 bases aligning to TRBD2. Per the germline V gene, CDR1 is SGHTA and CDR2 is FQGNSA. This CDR3 comprises 14 residues. V lost 4 bases, J lost 3 bases, and 3 bases stayed unmatched. CDR3: CASSSRDYKNIQYF. The CDR3 region has the DNA TGTGCCAGCAGCTCCCGGGACTACAAAAACATTCAGTACTTC.

There are a few counts of this clone. The gene calls are TRBV5-1 and TRBJ2-7; no firm D call. Germline V lookup: CDR1 SGHRS, CDR2 YFSETQ. Trimming shortened V by 0 bases and J by 2 bases, and 6 bases separated the two germline ends. The CDR3 is 13 amino acids. The CDR3 here is CASSLVVAYEQYF. CDR3 coding DNA: TGCGCCAGCAGCTTGGTAGTAGCCTACGAGCAGTACTTC.

V and J are TRBV6-4 and TRBJ2-1; 11 bases agree with TRBD2. The V gene end was trimmed by 6 bases and the J gene end by 10 bases; junction bases not matched to a gene: 8. Per the germline V gene, CDR1 is MRHNA and CDR2 is SNTAGT. The CDR3 has 14 amino acids. Here the CDR3 DNA reads TGTGCCAGCAGCGGGGAGACTAGCGGGGAAGAGCAGTTCTTC. Encoded protein: CASSGETSGEEQFF.

This chain joins TRBV7-2 and TRBJ2-1, with TRBD2 matching over 9 bases. The CDR3 loop spans 15 amino acids. Looked up from germline, CDR1 is SGHTA and CDR2 is FQGNSA. J lost 9 bases, V lost 5 bases, and 11 bases had no gene match. Written as DNA, the CDR3 is TGTGCCAGCAGCCTTAGCGGGAGTGATTGGGGTGAGCAGTTCTTC. Protein sequence: CASSLSGSDWGEQFF.

This clone was recorded a few times. The chain recombines TRBV28 with TRBJ2-3; 8 bases are a match to TRBD2. CDR3 size: 16 residues. The germline CDR1 and CDR2 sequences are MDHEN and SYDVKM. V shed 4 bases and J 6 bases; nucleotides not matched to a gene: 12. The CDR3 loop is CASSSSGAGVSDTQYF. As DNA, the CDR3 is TGTGCCAGCAGTTCTAGTGGAGCGGGAGTCTCGGATACGCAGTATTTT.

V is TRBV5-4 and J is TRBJ1-2, with TRBD1 identical over 8 bases. The CDR3 is 14 residues long. The V gene's germline CDR1 is SGHNT and CDR2 YYREEE (reference sequence). With 0 bases clipped from V and 7 bases from J, the junction kept 5 bases outside the gene matches. The CDR3 DNA follows: TGTGCCAGCAGCTTGGGAGGACAGGGTGGTGGCTACACCTTC. Translated: CASSLGGQGGGYTF.

This clone was seen a few times. The rearrangement joins TRBV25-1 to TRBJ2-3; 7 nucleotides match TRBD2. V gave up 1 base and J gave up 1 base; unmatched junction bases: 5. In germline, CDR1 is MGHDK, CDR2 SYGVNS. The CDR3 totals 16 residues. Written as DNA, the CDR3 is TGTGCCAGCAGTGAATGGAGTAGCGGGCGCACAGATACGCAGTATTTT. Amino acids: CASSEWSSGRTDTQYF.

This chain links TRBV18 with TRBJ2-7; 9 positions match TRBD1. This CDR3 contains 15 residues. Per germline, CDR1 KGHSH and CDR2 LQKENI. V lost 2 bases to trimming and J lost 1 base; unmatched junction nucleotides: 3. CDR3 DNA: TGTGCCAGCTCACCAGGACAGGGGAGTTCCTACGAGCAGTACTTC. It encodes CASSPGQGSSYEQYF.

This chain connects TRBV29-1 to TRBJ1-1; 7 nucleotides match TRBD1. Losses at the gene ends were 7 bases for V and 2 bases for J; bases not matched to a gene: 7. Germline V gene sequence: CDR1 SQVTM, CDR2 ANQGSEA. The CDR3 is 13 residues long. The CDR3 loop is CSGRTGANTEAFF. Here the CDR3 DNA reads TGCAGCGGTCGAACAGGGGCAAACACTGAAGCTTTCTTT.

This clone was seen a handful of times. The gene calls are TRBV19 and TRBJ1-5, with 7 bases matching TRBD1. This CDR3 is 15 amino acids long. V dropped 9 bases and J dropped 6; count of bases not matched to a gene: 14. CDR1 is LNHDA, CDR2 SQIVND, per germline (reference sequence). CDR3: CASQTTGQRGQPQHF. For the CDR3, the DNA is TGTGCCAGCCAAACAACGGGACAGCGAGGTCAGCCCCAGCATTTT.

The chain carries TRBV5-4 and TRBJ1-1; a possible D gene is TRBD1 (5 bases). The CDR3 spans 12 residues. Germline assignment: CDR1 SGHNT and CDR2 YYREEE (reference sequence). Deletions cut 9 bases from V and 0 bases from J, with 9 bases between. The CDR3 bases are TGTGCCATCGCAGGGCTGAACACTGAAGCTTTCTTT. The encoded protein is CAIAGLNTEAFF.

The V and J genes are TRBV9 and TRBJ2-7; 7 nucleotides agree with TRBD1. The CDR3 consists of 15 residues. Trimming at V came to 4 bases and at J to 4 bases, leaving 11 bases not matched to a gene. Germline loops: CDR1 SGDLS, CDR2 YYNGEE. CDR3 DNA sequence: TGTGCCAGCAGCCCAACCGGGACAGCGATTTACGAGCAGTACTTC. It specifies CASSPTGTAIYEQYF. The full variable domain, in which reference TRBV9 and TRBJ2-7 provide the parts outside the CDR3, is DSGVTQTPKHLITATGQRVTLRCSPRSGDLSVYWYQQSLDQGLQFLIQYYNGEERAKGNILERFSAQQFPDLHSELNLSSLELGDSALYFCASSPTGTAIYEQYFGPGTRLTVT.

This clone showed up just a few times. The chain employs TRBV29-1 and TRBJ1-3; maybe TRBD1 (6 bases). The CDR3 loop spans 14 amino acids. Trimming removed 4 bases at V and 7 bases at J, with 17 bases between. Germline V gene sequence: CDR1 SQVTM, CDR2 ANQGSEA. The chain's CDR3 is CSVGEQGWQNTIYF. The CDR3, as DNA: TGCAGCGTTGGAGAACAGGGATGGCAGAACACCATATATTTT.